Only a few counts were recorded for the clone carrying this T cell receptor (beta chain). The antigen is not known. The data were obtained in a study of T cells in localized non-small cell lung cancer. Study-wide results and limits: The tumor had only one region sequenced, so heterogeneity remains possible. Uninvolved nearby lung showed the greatest T cell clonality, exceeding that found in tumor. Researchers found a median around 61 of the top 100 tumor clones in adjacent lung. Greater T cell density in blood accompanied longer overall survival.

The method was immunoSEQ multiplex PCR; TCRdb's version includes in-frame clones alone and lacks a portion of them. The data show under 3,500 clones, more than 20% seen once. The V end was cut by 1 base, the J end by 4 bases, with 14 bases between. The CDR3 totals 15 residues. Germline CDR1 is SGDLS and CDR2 is YYNGEE. The origin of this receptor is a man aged 40-75 years with stage I squamous cell lung carcinoma. The material was lung tumor tissue, obtained before any cancer treatment. V is TRBV9 and J is TRBJ1-2; D perhaps matches TRBD1 (5 bases). The CDR3 DNA is TGTGCCAGCAGCGTAAAGAGCAGGGACGCCTATGGCTACACCTTC. Its translation is CASSVKSRDAYGYTF.